This T cell receptor beta chain is drawn from a study of CD8+CD57+ T cells in acquired aplastic anemia. Looking at the study overall: Recorded DNA amounts for sorted CD4+ and CD8+ cells had an average of approximately 3 ug. General study results and limits: Controls did not differ significantly from patients in CD8+ Simpson's diversity. Between patients and controls, around 31 CD8+ CDR3 sequences were found in common.

Genomic DNA was employed as the template in profiling TCR beta VDJ and CDR3. TCRdb reanalysed the reads using MiXCR and keeps one entry per CDR3 protein. This table has some 170,000 distinct CDR3 sequences, roughly 43% appearing once. This clonotype was recorded at least ten times. Its antigen is not known. An expansion of CD8+CD57+ cells by flow cytometry had been shown in patients chosen for sequencing. Every patient presented with severe acquired aplastic anemia. This TCR came from a human donor with aplastic anemia. Sequencing input: sorted CD4+, CD8+, or CD8+CD57+ T cells (not recorded which) from PBMCs.

The CDR3 loop is CASSARLAGLETQYF. The CDR3 nucleotides read TGTGCCAGTAGTGCTCGACTAGCGGGGCTGGAGACCCAGTACTTC. The chain recombines TRBV19 with TRBJ2-5, with TRBD2 matching 11 bases. This CDR3 has 15 residues. J lost 5 bases, V lost 5 bases, and 7 bases had no gene match. Per germline, CDR1 LNHDA and CDR2 SQIVND (reference sequence).